These 27 T cell receptor beta chains came from one sample sequenced in a study of T cell responses to AZD1222 COVID-19 vaccine. Repertoires were generated with immunoSEQ multiplex PCR, while TCRdb's copy carries only in-frame clones and drops some. The data hold roughly 180,000 clones, with approximately 90% observed a single time. The sequencing here drew on peripheral blood, taken 28 days after the second AZD1222 dose. These receptors were collected from an adult who received the AZD1222 COVID-19 vaccine.

This chain connects TRBV5-1 to TRBJ2-1; D is ambiguous. Germline loops: CDR1 SGHRS, CDR2 YFSETQ. V lost 2 bases and J lost 0, with 9 bases in between. The length of the CDR3 is 15 residues. The CDR3 DNA follows: TGCGCCAGCAGCTTTGCGTCTAGCTCCTACAATGAGCAGTTCTTC. Protein sequence: CASSFASSSYNEQFF. Using reference TRBV5-1 and TRBJ2-1 for the parts outside the CDR3, the full variable domain is KAGVTQTPRYLIKTRGQQVTLSCSPISGHRSVSWYQQTPGQGLQFLFEYFSETQRNKGNFPGRFSGRQFSNSRSEMNVSTLELGDSALYLCASSFASSSYNEQFFGPGTRLTVL.

The rearrangement uses TRBV4-1 and TRBJ2-1; 7 bases are a match to TRBD1. The germline CDR1 and CDR2 sequences are MGHRA and YSYEKL. The CDR3 spans 12 residues. The V and J ends lost 6 bases and 7 bases, in that order; junction bases with no gene match: 3. The CDR3 region is CASRGRGNEQFF. As DNA, the CDR3 is TGCGCCAGCAGGGGCAGGGGGAATGAGCAGTTCTTC.

J is TRBJ2-7 and V is TRBV6-2 or TRBV6-3; 9 bases fit TRBD2. Germline V gene data show CDR1 as MNHEY and CDR2 as SVGEGT. The J segment lost 1 base and the V segment lost 5 bases, leaving 15 bases of the junction unmatched. The CDR3 is 18 amino acids. This CDR3 reads CASSRGPRRSGRSYEQYF. The CDR3 bases are TGTGCCAGCAGTCGGGGCCCCAGAAGAAGCGGGAGGTCCTACGAGCAGTACTTC.

The rearrangement joins TRBV4-1 to TRBJ1-4; D uncertain. Trimming pared 3 bases from V and 13 bases from J, leaving 12 bases between. CDR1 and CDR2 from the germline V gene are MGHRA and YSYEKL. This CDR3 is 12 amino acids long. The CDR3 nucleotides are TGCGCCAGCAGCCATTCCCCGGCGGGACTGTTTTTT. Translation: CASSHSPAGLFF.

The CDR3 loop is CSGIRDRGRTEAFF. In DNA form, the CDR3 reads TGCAGCGGTATAAGGGACAGGGGGAGAACTGAAGCTTTCTTT. The V and J genes are TRBV29-1 and TRBJ1-1; 11 bases match TRBD1. CDR3 length: 14 amino acids. V lost 7 bases to trimming and J lost 5 bases; unmatched junction nucleotides: 9. Germline CDR1 SQVTM, CDR2 ANQGSEA.

The V call is TRBV11-2, the J call TRBJ2-3; TRBD1 aligns across 10 bases. V trimming: 5 bases; J trimming: 2 bases; junction bases outside the gene matches: 4. From germline, CDR1 is SGHAT and CDR2 FQNNGV. There are 15 residues in the CDR3. As DNA, the CDR3 is TGTGCCAGCAGCGGCGACAGGGGGCCCACAGATACGCAGTATTTT. It is translated as CASSGDRGPTDTQYF.

The rearrangement joins TRBV5-1 to TRBJ2-5; tentatively, D is TRBD1 (6 bases). V lost 4 bases and J 5 bases, leaving 15 bases between the germline ends. Germline-derived CDR1 and CDR2 are SGHRS and YFSETQ. This CDR3 is built from 14 residues. In DNA form, the CDR3 reads TGCGCCAGCAGCCTACAGGGAATGGCGGAGACCCAGTACTTC. Amino acids: CASSLQGMAETQYF. Combining the CDR3 with reference TRBV5-1 and TRBJ2-5 gives the whole variable domain KAGVTQTPRYLIKTRGQQVTLSCSPISGHRSVSWYQQTPGQGLQFLFEYFSETQRNKGNFPGRFSGRQFSNSRSEMNVSTLELGDSALYLCASSLQGMAETQYFGPGTRLLVL.

The chain couples TRBV25-1 to TRBJ2-7; 7 bases agree with TRBD1. CDR3 length: 15 residues. V trimming: 7 bases; J trimming: 5 bases; junction bases outside the gene matches: 14. Germline loops: CDR1 MGHDK, CDR2 SYGVNS. CDR3 in amino acids: CASTHRETGHHEQYF. CDR3 nucleotide sequence: TGTGCCAGCACCCACCGTGAGACAGGGCACCACGAGCAGTACTTC.

The rearrangement uses TRBV13 and TRBJ1-3; a weak D match, TRBD1 (5 bases). The CDR3 sequence is 14 residues long. CDR1 is PRHDT and CDR2 is FYEKMQ in the germline V gene (reference sequence). Trimming shortened V by 5 bases and J by 2 bases, and 10 bases separated the two germline ends. CDR3 nucleotide sequence: TGTGCCAGCAGCGGGGCCGGGACTGGAAACACCATATATTTT. It specifies CASSGAGTGNTIYF.

This rearrangement joins TRBV3-1 (or the pseudogene TRBV3-2) to TRBJ1-2; a weak D match, TRBD1 (6 bases). This CDR3 is 15 amino acids long. The germline CDR1 and CDR2 sequences are LGHDT and YNNKEL (reference sequence). Trimming stripped 3 bases from V and 7 bases from J, with 18 bases between. The CDR3 spells CASSHGQAGVIGYTF. The CDR3 nucleotides read TGTGCCAGCAGCCACGGTCAGGCAGGGGTAATTGGCTACACCTTC.

The chain uses TRBV7-2 and TRBJ2-7; no clear D. Germline CDR1 reads SGHTA; CDR2 reads FQGNSA. The CDR3 contains 15 residues. V was clipped by 7 bases and J by 2 bases, with 18 bases between them. CDR3 sequence (DNA): TGTGCCAGCACCTCGACCTCGACGGTCACCTACGAGCAGTACTTC. Its translation: CASTSTSTVTYEQYF.

The CDR3 reads CAISESVTGNQPQHF. CDR3 DNA: TGTGCCATCAGTGAGTCAGTAACAGGGAATCAGCCCCAGCATTTT. The genes are TRBV10-3 and TRBJ1-5; D is perhaps TRBD1 (6 bases). Trimming removed 0 bases from V and 4 bases from J, with 10 bases in between. The V gene's germline CDR1 is ENHRY and CDR2 SYGVKD. This CDR3 comprises 15 residues.

V usage is TRBV6-5 and J usage is TRBJ2-7; no firm D call. Germline CDR1 and CDR2: MNHEY and SVGAGI. The CDR3 has 13 amino acids. Trimming left V 6 bases short and J 3 bases short, with 12 bases between. The CDR3: CASSHGEFYEQYF. The CDR3, as DNA: TGTGCCAGCAGCCACGGAGAGTTCTACGAGCAGTACTTC.

The chain has TRBV10-2 and TRBJ1-2, with 7 nucleotides matching TRBD1. From germline, CDR1 is WSHSY and CDR2 SAAADI. After removal of 8 bases from V and 8 bases from J, the junction contained 14 bases not matched to a gene. There are 14 residues in the CDR3. CDR3 bases: TGCGCCAGCGCCGGACAGGAGGCCCCCTGGGGCTACACCTTC. As protein: CASAGQEAPWGYTF.

V and J are TRBV30 and TRBJ2-7; D unclear. Germline V gene data show CDR1 as GTSNPN and CDR2 as SVGIG (reference sequence). V was cut by 1 base and J by 1 base, with 2 bases left in between. This CDR3 has 11 residues. This CDR3 is CAWSGSYEQYF. The CDR3 region has the DNA TGTGCCTGGAGTGGGTCCTACGAGCAGTACTTC.

The V call is TRBV7-2, the J call TRBJ1-1, with D possibly being TRBD1 (5 bases). The CDR3 has 14 residues. The V end lost 5 bases, the J end lost 4 bases, and 14 bases lay between the germline ends. CDR1 is SGHTA, CDR2 FQGNSA, per germline. CDR3 protein: CASSLSGGVTEAFF. In DNA, the CDR3 is TGTGCCAGCAGCCTGTCGGGGGGTGTCACTGAAGCTTTCTTT. The full variable domain, its missing parts supplied by reference TRBV7-2 and TRBJ1-1, is GAGVSQSPSNKVTEKGKDVELRCDPISGHTALYWYRQSLGQGLEFLIYFQGNSAPDKSGLPSDRFSAERTGGSVSTLTIQRTQQEDSAVYLCASSLSGGVTEAFFGQGTRLTVV.

This clone was detected only once. CDR3 loop: CATSAMGSTEAFF. CDR3 bases: TGTGCCACCAGCGCAATGGGTTCCACTGAAGCTTTCTTT. The chain is built from TRBV15 and TRBJ1-1, with D unresolved. V lost 5 bases, J lost 4 bases, and 11 bases lay in between. This CDR3 spans 13 amino acids. Germline loops: CDR1 LNHNV, CDR2 YYDKDF (reference sequence).

The V gene is TRBV6-5, the J gene TRBJ2-3; D gene ambiguous. CDR3 size: 14 residues. Between the trimmed V and J ends, which lost 10 bases and 2 bases, there was a span of 16 bases. Germline values: CDR1 MNHEY, CDR2 SVGAGI. The CDR3 sequence is CANSTLPPTDTQYF. Written as DNA, the CDR3 is TGTGCCAACTCGACCCTTCCCCCCACAGATACGCAGTATTTT.

This chain links TRBV27 with TRBJ2-5; 8 nucleotides align to TRBD1. V shed 11 bases, J shed 3 bases, and the junction held 11 bases outside the gene matches. Germline V gene data show CDR1 as MNHEY and CDR2 as SMNVEV (reference sequence). The CDR3 spans 14 residues. CDR3 nucleotides: TGTGCCTCAGGACAGGGAGGACTCGAAGAGACCCAGTACTTC. This codes for CASGQGGLEETQYF.

The chain is built from TRBV7-6 and TRBJ2-3, with TRBD1 matching over 7 bases. CDR1 is SGHVS, CDR2 FNYEAQ, per germline. The V gene end was trimmed by 4 bases and the J gene end by 6 bases; junction bases not matched to a gene: 16. There are 17 residues in the CDR3. CDR3 nucleotide sequence: TGTGCCAGCAGCTCTCCCCGACAGGGCACAGATACGGATACGCAGTATTTT. Residues: CASSSPRQGTDTDTQYF.

The rearrangement links TRBV6-2 or TRBV6-3 to TRBJ1-1, with D possibly matching TRBD1 (5 bases). The CDR3 runs to 16 residues. V shed 5 bases and J shed 1 base, with 17 bases lying between them. The germline V gene has CDR1 MNHEY and CDR2 SVGEGT. The CDR3 sequence is CASSEVAGQWNTEAFF. CDR3 bases: TGTGCCAGCAGTGAGGTGGCCGGACAATGGAACACTGAAGCTTTCTTT.

The chain is built from TRBV5-1 and TRBJ2-7; 7 bases agree with TRBD2. The CDR3 totals 15 residues. Germline lookup yields CDR1 SGHRS and CDR2 YFSETQ. V shed 0 bases and J 6 bases; nucleotides not matched to a gene: 9. The CDR3: CASSLAGGTPREQYF. The CDR3 DNA reads as TGCGCCAGCAGCTTGGCGGGAGGAACCCCGCGCGAGCAGTACTTC.

The genes are TRBV5-4 and TRBJ2-7, with 8 bases lining up with TRBD1. The germline CDR1 and CDR2 sequences are SGHNT and YYREEE (reference sequence). With V trimmed by 4 bases and J by 6 bases, 3 bases remained unmatched. The CDR3 runs 12 residues. The CDR3 sequence is CASSQDRVEQYF. The CDR3 region has the DNA TGTGCCAGCAGCCAGGACAGGGTCGAGCAGTACTTC.

V is TRBV5-1 and J is TRBJ2-1; 11 bases are a match to TRBD2. This CDR3 contains 17 residues. V shed 1 base, J shed 10 bases, and the junction held 13 bases outside the gene matches. The germline gives CDR1 SGHRS, CDR2 YFSETQ. This CDR3 is CASSLTSGTSGFGEQFF. DNA for the CDR3: TGCGCCAGCAGCTTGACTTCCGGGACTAGCGGCTTTGGGGAGCAGTTCTTC. Complete variable domain (other parts from reference TRBV5-1 and TRBJ2-1): KAGVTQTPRYLIKTRGQQVTLSCSPISGHRSVSWYQQTPGQGLQFLFEYFSETQRNKGNFPGRFSGRQFSNSRSEMNVSTLELGDSALYLCASSLTSGTSGFGEQFFGPGTRLTVL.

The chain has TRBV27 and TRBJ2-1; D is possibly TRBD1 (6 bases). V shed 5 bases and J shed 0 bases, with 14 bases lying between them. Germline V gene lookup returns CDR1 MNHEY and CDR2 SMNVEV (reference sequence). The CDR3 is 16 amino acids. This CDR3 is CASSASGQSSYNEQFF. CDR3 nucleotide sequence: TGTGCCAGCAGTGCCTCGGGACAAAGCTCCTACAATGAGCAGTTCTTC.

The chain employs TRBV27 and TRBJ2-5, with 8 bases lining up with TRBD1. The trim removed 2 bases at V and 7 bases at J, leaving 6 bases unmatched. CDR3 length: 14 residues. Germline V gives CDR1 MNHEY, CDR2 SMNVEV (reference sequence). CDR3 bases: TGTGCCAGCAGTTTAGAGACAGGGGTCGGGACCCAGTACTTC. Translation gives CASSLETGVGTQYF.

The chain has TRBV6-2 or TRBV6-3 and TRBJ2-6; D perhaps matches TRBD2 (6 bases). V shed 5 bases and J shed 1 base, with 9 bases lying between them. Germline values: CDR1 MNHEY, CDR2 SVGEGT. This CDR3 region has 15 residues. The CDR3 protein is CASSLALSGANVLTF. For the CDR3, the DNA is TGTGCCAGCAGTCTAGCGCTGTCTGGGGCCAACGTCCTGACTTTC.